Listed here are 9 T cell receptor beta chains from one sample, sequenced in a study of T cell changes during pregnancy in multiple sclerosis. Libraries were prepared by immunoSEQ multiplex PCR; TCRdb keeps only in-frame clonotypes and omits some of them. The table shows roughly 93,000 clones, with 80% to 95% occurring only once. Source: peripheral blood, taken in the first trimester of pregnancy. The origin of the receptors is a female donor in good health, enrolled as a control in a pregnancy study.

The chain combines TRBV5-1 with TRBJ1-1; D ambiguous. Germline CDR1 SGHRS, CDR2 YFSETQ. V gave up 2 bases and J gave up 3 bases, with 11 bases separating them. The CDR3 covers 14 residues. CDR3 amino acids: CASSFGVPDTEAFF. CDR3 nucleotide sequence: TGCGCCAGCAGCTTCGGAGTTCCGGACACTGAAGCTTTCTTT.

This clone came up once. The chain has TRBV6-6 and TRBJ2-7, with TRBD1 matching over 7 bases. This CDR3 has 14 residues. Trimming at V came to 8 bases and at J to 6 bases, leaving 13 bases not matched to a gene. The germline V gene has CDR1 MNHNY and CDR2 SVGAGI (reference sequence). CDR3 in amino acids: CASLPKTGLGEQYF. DNA for the CDR3: TGTGCCAGCCTCCCCAAGACAGGGTTAGGCGAGCAGTACTTC.

The chain carries TRBV27 and TRBJ2-3; a weak D match, TRBD1 (5 bases). Deletions cut 6 bases from V and 4 bases from J, with 11 bases between. The CDR3 is made up of 13 amino acids. Germline V gives CDR1 MNHEY, CDR2 SMNVEV (reference sequence). DNA of the CDR3: TGTGCCAGCAGGATTGTAGGGGCAGATACGCAGTATTTT. As protein: CASRIVGADTQYF.

The rearrangement joins TRBV7-3 to TRBJ1-2, with D perhaps TRBD1 (5 bases). The CDR3 contains 14 residues. Germline values: CDR1 SGHTA, CDR2 FQGTGA. Trimming stripped 5 bases from V and 8 bases from J, with 18 bases between. CDR3 region: CASSPGSPRQGYTF. CDR3 coding DNA: TGTGCCAGCAGCCCCGGCTCACCGCGACAGGGCTACACCTTC.

The chain couples TRBV4-3 to TRBJ2-7; D gene ambiguous. The germline gives CDR1 LGHNA, CDR2 YSLEER. V lost 1 base and J 3 bases, leaving 13 bases between the germline ends. The CDR3 sequence is 15 residues long. CDR3 DNA sequence: TGCGCCAGCAGCCAAGGGCGGTCGGGTGGCTACGAGCAGTACTTC. This encodes CASSQGRSGGYEQYF.

The rearrangement uses TRBV4-1 and TRBJ1-3, with D perhaps matching TRBD1 (6 bases). The germline V gene encodes CDR1 MGHRA and CDR2 YSYEKL. This CDR3 contains 15 residues. The ends were cut back, 4 bases at V and 8 bases at J, with 18 bases in the middle. DNA for the CDR3: TGCGCCAGCAGCCCGAACACAGGGACCCGATACACCATATATTTT. It translates to CASSPNTGTRYTIYF.

This clone was seen more than once but under ten times. The CDR3 region has the DNA TGTGCCAGCAGCCAAGAGAGACAGGGGGGTTATGGCTACACCTTC. Translated: CASSQERQGGYGYTF. J is TRBJ1-2 and V is TRBV4-2; 9 positions agree with TRBD1. The CDR3 runs 15 residues. Per germline, CDR1 LGHNA and CDR2 YNFKEQ. V dropped 0 bases and J dropped 5; count of bases not matched to a gene: 4.

The CDR3 bases are TGTGCCAGCAGCCAAAGGTGGGGCTACACAGATACGCAGTATTTT. As protein: CASSQRWGYTDTQYF. The rearrangement uses TRBV14 and TRBJ2-3, with D maybe TRBD1 (5 bases). Trimming took off 2 bases at V and 2 bases at J, with 11 bases between the two ends. The germline V gene has CDR1 SGHDN and CDR2 FVKESK. The CDR3 totals 15 residues.

This clone was seen only a few times. The chain uses TRBV7-3 and TRBJ2-1, with 12 bases fitting TRBD1. Germline CDR1 SGHTA, CDR2 FQGTGA. Trimming cost V 1 base and J 10 bases; bases outside gene matches: 11. The CDR3 totals 17 residues. The CDR3 DNA reads as TGTGCCAGCAGCTTAATGAGTACCGGGACAGGGGGCCGGGAGCAGTTCTTC. This translates into CASSLMSTGTGGREQFF.